This T cell receptor (beta chain) was sequenced during a study of molecular identifiers for immune sequencing clone quantification. Turning to the study itself: Four portions were sequenced after RNA from roughly 18,000 or 92,000 naive CD8 cells was split five ways in replicates.

Naive CD8 library inputs spanned roughly 18,000 to 1,000,000 sorted cells and 10%, 30% or 50% RNA. The CDR3 is 15 residues long. The junction had 8 bases not matched to a gene; V was cut back by 4 bases and J by 8 bases. Germline V gene lookup returns CDR1 SGHNT and CDR2 YENEEA. As previously described, bulk TCR libraries were made using listed TCR primers. TCRdb passed the PCR reads through MiXCR, listing each CDR3 protein once. The repertoire holds over 600,000 distinct CDR3 sequences, with 15% to 20% as singletons. This sequence was found in a human donor in good health. Some libraries in this study had Jurkat cell RNA spiked in. Sequenced: naive CD8+ T cells from blood, with Jurkat cell RNA spiked in. Stated subset: FACS-sorted CD8+CD4-CCR7+CD45RA+ naive T cells. V is TRBV11-3 and J is TRBJ2-1; 10 bases map to TRBD2. The CDR3 protein is CASSSERGGLDEQFF. CDR3 nucleotide sequence: TGTGCCAGCAGCTCCGAGCGGGGGGGCTTGGATGAGCAGTTCTTC.